The 8 T cell receptor beta chains reported below all come from one sample, sequenced in a study of blood T cell repertoires in COVID-19. This table comes from immunoSEQ multiplex PCR, and its TCRdb copy is limited to in-frame clones, with some not included. This table holds 180,000 or so clones, around 79% found once. Sequencing was done on a sample of PBMCs or T cells enriched from blood (not recorded which). All receptors derive from a middle-aged man who had recovered from COVID-19.

The gene calls are TRBV20-1 and TRBJ1-5, with a tentative D call TRBD1 (5 bases). This CDR3 region has 14 residues. The V and J ends lost 6 bases and 0 bases respectively, with 12 bases between them. The germline V gene encodes CDR1 DFQATT and CDR2 SNEGSKA (reference sequence). The CDR3 sequence is CSASQDNSNQPQHF. Written as DNA, the CDR3 is TGCAGTGCGAGTCAGGACAATAGCAATCAGCCCCAGCATTTT.

This sequence joins TRBV3-1 (or the pseudogene TRBV3-2) and TRBJ2-5; D perhaps matches TRBD2 (5 bases). The CDR3 runs to 14 residues. CDR1 is LGHDT and CDR2 is YNNKEL in the germline V gene (reference sequence). Trimming took 2 bases from V and 2 from J, leaving 9 bases between them. The CDR3 loop reads CASSQYGNQETQYF. The CDR3 DNA is TGTGCCAGCAGCCAATACGGGAATCAAGAGACCCAGTACTTC.

This sequence joins TRBV27 and TRBJ2-7, with TRBD2 matching 10 bases. Germline CDR1 is MNHEY and CDR2 is SMNVEV (reference sequence). This CDR3 contains 15 residues. The trim removed 8 bases at V and 4 bases at J, leaving 11 bases unmatched. The CDR3 DNA reads as TGTGCCAGCCGGGGGGGAGCGGGAGGGCCGTACGAGCAGTACTTC. This sequence encodes CASRGGAGGPYEQYF.

V is TRBV25-1 and J is TRBJ1-3; tentative D call: TRBD1 (6 bases). This CDR3 has 15 amino acids. CDR1 and CDR2 from the germline V gene are MGHDK and SYGVNS. The V and J ends lost 4 bases and 2 bases respectively, with 12 bases between them. The CDR3 here is CASSAPRTAGNTIYF. The CDR3 nucleotides are TGTGCCAGCAGTGCCCCTAGGACAGCTGGAAACACCATATATTTT.

The rearrangement links TRBV28 to TRBJ1-5, with a weak D call TRBD1 (5 bases). Germline loops: CDR1 MDHEN, CDR2 SYDVKM. V was trimmed by 10 bases and J by 6 bases, leaving 19 bases between them. CDR3 length: 14 residues. CDR3 bases: TGTGCCACTTGGGGGGGGAGAGAGGGTCAGCCCCAGCATTTT. Translating gives CATWGGREGQPQHF.

Concerning this clone itself: Distinct nucleotide sequences in the sample also encode this CDR3. V and J are TRBV6-5 and TRBJ1-1; TRBD1 agrees at 7 bases. Germline V CDR1 and CDR2: MNHEY, SVGAGI. The length of the CDR3 is 15 residues. With V trimmed by 0 bases and J by 3 bases, 4 bases remained unmatched. CDR3 protein: CASSYSPGGDTEAFF. In nucleotides, the CDR3 is TGTGCCAGCAGTTACTCGCCAGGGGGTGACACTGAAGCTTTCTTT.

J is TRBJ2-5 and V is TRBV6-6, with D perhaps matching TRBD1 (7 bases). V dropped 5 bases and J dropped 2 bases, with 21 bases sitting between them. There are 17 residues in the CDR3. In germline, CDR1 is MNHNY, CDR2 SVGAGI (reference sequence). CDR3 DNA: TGTGCCAGCAGTCGACAGGGAACCCCGGGAGCACAAGAGACCCAGTACTTC. This gives the protein CASSRQGTPGAQETQYF.

The chain links TRBV15 to TRBJ2-5, with D maybe TRBD1 (6 bases). Trimming removed 3 bases at V and 4 bases at J, with 6 bases between. The CDR3 covers 12 residues. Germline V gene lookup returns CDR1 LNHNV and CDR2 YYDKDF (reference sequence). CDR3 in amino acids: CATSRGAETQYF. CDR3 DNA sequence: TGTGCCACCAGCAGGGGGGCAGAGACCCAGTACTTC.